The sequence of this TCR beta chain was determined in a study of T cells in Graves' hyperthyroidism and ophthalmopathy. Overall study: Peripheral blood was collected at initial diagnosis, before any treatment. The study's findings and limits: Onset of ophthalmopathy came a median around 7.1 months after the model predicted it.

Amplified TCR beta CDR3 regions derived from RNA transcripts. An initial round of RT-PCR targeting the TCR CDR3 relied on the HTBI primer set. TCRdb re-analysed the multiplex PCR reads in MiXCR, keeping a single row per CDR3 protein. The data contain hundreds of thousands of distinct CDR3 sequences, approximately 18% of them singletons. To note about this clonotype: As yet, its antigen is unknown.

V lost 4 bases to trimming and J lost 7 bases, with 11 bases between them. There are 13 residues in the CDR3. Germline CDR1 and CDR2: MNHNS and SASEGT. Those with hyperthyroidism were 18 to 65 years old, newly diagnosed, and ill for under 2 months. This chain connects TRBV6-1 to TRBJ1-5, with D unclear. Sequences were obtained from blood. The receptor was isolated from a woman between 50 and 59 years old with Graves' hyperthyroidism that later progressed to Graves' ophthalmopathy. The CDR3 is CASSALIGQPQHF. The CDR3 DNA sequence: TGTGCCAGCAGTGCCCTAATAGGACAGCCCCAGCATTTT.